A single sample gave rise to the 9 T cell receptor beta chains below, sequenced in a study of cytomegalovirus exposure and HLA in healthy donors. The PCR had 60 Vbeta and 13 Jbeta primers. Produced via immunoSEQ multiplex PCR; TCRdb's table is partial and in-frame only. The sample includes around 200,000 clones, about 80% of them seen just once. Sequencing was performed on PBMCs. These receptors originate from a woman in her sixties or seventies in good health and CMV-seropositive.

In its sample, this clone was seen once. The chain links TRBV11-2 to TRBJ1-5; D is unclear. V shed 1 base and J shed 7 bases, with 11 bases lying between them. CDR3 length: 14 amino acids. CDR1 and CDR2 (germline): SGHAT, FQNNGV. The CDR3 region has the DNA TGTGCCAGCAGCTTAGGAGGGTCGGAACAGCCCCAGCATTTT. Amino acid sequence: CASSLGGSEQPQHF.

The chain carries TRBV19 and TRBJ2-6, with 7 positions matching TRBD1. The CDR3 runs to 15 residues. Germline V lookup: CDR1 LNHDA, CDR2 SQIVND (reference sequence). V shed 7 bases, J shed 0 bases, and the junction held 3 bases outside the gene matches. The CDR3 protein is CASMGQFSGANVLTF. The CDR3 region has the DNA TGTGCCAGTATGGGACAGTTCTCTGGGGCCAACGTCCTGACTTTC.

The rearrangement uses TRBV5-1 and TRBJ2-7, with D possibly TRBD2 on 6 matching bases. Germline V gene sequence: CDR1 SGHRS, CDR2 YFSETQ. V was clipped by 0 bases and J by 3 bases, with 10 bases between them. The CDR3 totals 14 residues. The CDR3 protein is CASSLGVSGYEQYF. The DNA of the CDR3 is TGCGCCAGCAGCTTGGGGGTTAGCGGCTACGAGCAGTACTTC.

The J gene is TRBJ1-1, the V gene TRBV30; the D is unclear. Trimming shortened V by 1 base and J by 6 bases, and 15 bases separated the two germline ends. Per the germline V gene, CDR1 is GTSNPN and CDR2 is SVGIG (reference sequence). The CDR3 sequence is 14 residues long. The CDR3 here is CAWSAPYGGPEAFF. The CDR3 region has the DNA TGTGCCTGGAGTGCCCCGTATGGAGGGCCTGAAGCTTTCTTT.

The chain uses TRBV2 and TRBJ1-3; D is ambiguous. Per germline, CDR1 SNHLY and CDR2 FYNNEI. The CDR3 spans 12 residues. The V end was cut by 8 bases, the J end by 0 bases, with 5 bases between. The CDR3: CASGSSGNTIYF. CDR3 nucleotide sequence: TGTGCCAGCGGCAGCTCTGGAAACACCATATATTTT.

The chain employs TRBV5-8 and TRBJ2-1; 14 bases fit TRBD2. This CDR3 contains 15 residues. Per the germline V gene, CDR1 is SGHTS and CDR2 is YDEGEE. Trimming removed 4 bases from V and 7 bases from J; junction bases left unmatched: 4. The chain's CDR3 is CASSGTSGSWNEQFF. Written as DNA, the CDR3 is TGTGCCAGCAGCGGGACTAGCGGGAGTTGGAATGAGCAGTTCTTC.

The J gene is TRBJ1-1, the V gene TRBV6-1; D unresolved. V was cut by 10 bases and J by 5 bases, with 14 bases left in between. The germline CDR1 and CDR2 sequences are MNHNS and SASEGT. The CDR3 covers 12 residues. This CDR3 is CATRGTGTEAFF. The CDR3 nucleotides read TGTGCCACAAGAGGCACCGGAACTGAAGCTTTCTTT.

The V call is TRBV29-1, the J call TRBJ2-5; 9 nucleotides align to TRBD1. The J segment lost 4 bases and the V segment lost 2 bases, leaving 8 bases of the junction unmatched. The CDR3 spans 15 residues. Germline CDR1 SQVTM, CDR2 ANQGSEA. The CDR3 spells CSVESGQGWRETQYF. The CDR3, as DNA: TGCAGCGTTGAATCGGGACAGGGTTGGAGAGAGACCCAGTACTTC.

This chain connects TRBV29-1 to TRBJ1-5; the match to TRBD1 covers 10 bases. This CDR3 is built from 13 residues. The germline V gene has CDR1 SQVTM and CDR2 ANQGSEA. J gave up 4 bases and V 6 bases, and 3 bases lay outside the gene matches. This CDR3 is CSVRTGGNQPQHF. The CDR3 DNA reads as TGCAGCGTCAGGACAGGGGGAAATCAGCCCCAGCATTTT.